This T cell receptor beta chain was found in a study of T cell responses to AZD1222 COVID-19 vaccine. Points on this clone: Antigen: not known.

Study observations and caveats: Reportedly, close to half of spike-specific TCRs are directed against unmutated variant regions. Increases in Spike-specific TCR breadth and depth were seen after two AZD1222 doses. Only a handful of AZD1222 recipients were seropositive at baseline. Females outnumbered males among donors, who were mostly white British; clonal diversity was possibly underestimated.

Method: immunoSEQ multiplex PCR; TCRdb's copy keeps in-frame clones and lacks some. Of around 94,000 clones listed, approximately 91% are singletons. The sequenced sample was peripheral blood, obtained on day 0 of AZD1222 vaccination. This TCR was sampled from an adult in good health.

Here the CDR3 DNA reads TGTGCCAGCAGGTTAGGACAGTTGAACACTGAAGCTTTCTTT. Encoded protein: CASRLGQLNTEAFF. The chain uses TRBV5-6 and TRBJ1-1; tentative D call: TRBD1 (6 bases). The CDR3 is 14 residues long. CDR1 SGHDT and CDR2 YYEEEE come from the germline V gene. V lost 5 bases to trimming and J lost 0 bases, with 11 bases between them.